Following are 12 T cell receptor beta chains from one sample sequenced in a study of cytomegalovirus exposure and HLA in healthy donors. This PCR relied on a set of 60 Vbeta primers and 13 Jbeta primers. Assay: immunoSEQ multiplex PCR; the TCRdb copy retains only in-frame clones and omits some. The table has around 140,000 clones, 65% to 85% seen once. Sequenced material: PBMCs. These TCRs come from a male donor in good health and CMV-seronegative.

This chain joins TRBV11-2 and TRBJ2-1, with 9 bases lining up with TRBD2. J was trimmed by 7 bases and V by 5 bases; bases with no gene match: 21. The CDR3 length is 19 residues. The germline V gene encodes CDR1 SGHAT and CDR2 FQNNGV. The DNA of the CDR3 is TGTGCCAGCAGCCCCCGGGGTAGCGGGGGCCTCTGGGGTAGGAATGAGCAGTTCTTC. Its translation is CASSPRGSGGLWGRNEQFF.

The J gene is TRBJ2-7, the V gene TRBV11-1; D unclear. V lost 5 bases to trimming and J lost 0 bases, with 5 bases between them. This CDR3 contains 12 residues. Per germline, CDR1 SGHAT and CDR2 FQDESV (reference sequence). The CDR3: CASSLRSYEQYF. In DNA form, the CDR3 reads TGTGCCAGCAGCCTACGCTCCTACGAGCAGTACTTC.

The chain joins TRBV6-1 to TRBJ2-3; the match to TRBD2 covers 8 bases. The CDR3 has 15 residues. V shed 3 bases and J 5 bases; nucleotides not matched to a gene: 7. Germline CDR1 MNHNS, CDR2 SASEGT. The CDR3 is CASSEWLAGGDTQYF. In DNA form, the CDR3 reads TGTGCCAGCAGTGAGTGGCTAGCGGGTGGAGATACGCAGTATTTT.

This chain joins TRBV4-2 and TRBJ2-7; TRBD1 agrees at 10 bases. After removal of 0 bases from V and 3 bases from J, the junction contained 5 bases not matched to a gene. Germline CDR1 is LGHNA and CDR2 is YNFKEQ. The CDR3 runs 16 residues. CDR3 region: CASSQERQGARYEQYF. The CDR3 bases are TGTGCCAGCAGCCAAGAACGACAGGGGGCCCGCTACGAGCAGTACTTC.

By proportion, this clone is medium-sized. Additional DNA sequences in this sample encode the identical CDR3. V is TRBV29-1 and J is TRBJ1-1; the D gene is possibly TRBD1 (5 bases). The germline V gene has CDR1 SQVTM and CDR2 ANQGSEA. CDR3 length: 12 amino acids. V lost 4 bases and J 2 bases, leaving 8 bases between the germline ends. In DNA form, the CDR3 reads TGCAGCGTTGTTGACAGAAACACTGAAGCTTTCTTT. Amino acids: CSVVDRNTEAFF. Full variable domain (missing parts from reference TRBV29-1 and TRBJ1-1): SAVISQKPSRDICQRGTSLTIQCQVDSQVTMMFWYRQQPGQSLTLIATANQGSEATYESGFVIDKFPISRPNLTFSTLTVSNMSPEDSSIYLCSVVDRNTEAFFGQGTRLTVV.

This clone showed up just once. This chain connects TRBV7-6 to TRBJ2-3; 10 bases are shared with TRBD2. Germline V gene sequence: CDR1 SGHVS, CDR2 FNYEAQ. Trimming at V came to 2 bases and at J to 1 base, leaving 12 bases not matched to a gene. CDR3 length: 19 amino acids. Written as DNA, the CDR3 is TGTGCCAGCAGCTTATTCGACCAGCGGGAGGGCCCTGGCACAGATACGCAGTATTTT. Protein product: CASSLFDQREGPGTDTQYF.

The V gene is TRBV11-2, the J gene TRBJ2-7; 9 nucleotides agree with TRBD1. This CDR3 spans 13 amino acids. Per the germline V gene, CDR1 is SGHAT and CDR2 is FQNNGV. V dropped 7 bases and J dropped 7; count of bases not matched to a gene: 8. DNA of the CDR3: TGTGCCAGCATCCGGGGACAGGGTTCGGAGCAGTACTTC. Translating gives CASIRGQGSEQYF.

The V gene is TRBV9, the J gene TRBJ1-4; 10 bases map to TRBD1. Germline V lookup: CDR1 SGDLS, CDR2 YYNGEE. Unmatched junction bases numbered 6, after V lost 0 bases and J lost 7 bases. The CDR3 runs to 16 residues. The CDR3 sequence: CASSVGLWDRGEKLFF. CDR3 in DNA: TGTGCCAGCAGCGTAGGACTCTGGGACAGGGGTGAAAAACTGTTTTTT.

The gene calls are TRBV9 and TRBJ1-2; tentatively, D is TRBD1 (5 bases). V shed 3 bases and J shed 4 bases, with 10 bases lying between them. The V gene's germline CDR1 is SGDLS and CDR2 YYNGEE. The CDR3 runs 13 residues. CDR3 nucleotide sequence: TGTGCCAGCAGCGACACGGACACCTATGGCTACACCTTC. Protein: CASSDTDTYGYTF.

The rearrangement links TRBV14 to TRBJ2-5, with no clear D. CDR3 size: 13 residues. Germline lookup yields CDR1 SGHDN and CDR2 FVKESK. V shed 1 base and J shed 5 bases, with 8 bases lying between them. The CDR3, as DNA: TGTGCCAGCAGCCAAGGTCTCCTTGAGACCCAGTACTTC. Protein product: CASSQGLLETQYF.

V and J are TRBV19 and TRBJ2-3, with D perhaps TRBD1 (6 bases). This CDR3 is 12 amino acids long. Germline CDR1 is LNHDA and CDR2 is SQIVND (reference sequence). V was shortened by 4 bases and J by 6 bases, with 8 bases between the two germline ends. The CDR3 protein is CASSNREDTQYF. Written as DNA, the CDR3 is TGTGCCAGTAGTAACAGGGAGGATACGCAGTATTTT.

The V gene is TRBV5-1, the J gene TRBJ2-5; TRBD1 agrees at 7 bases. After removal of 3 bases from V and 0 bases from J, the junction contained 2 bases not matched to a gene. CDR1 is SGHRS and CDR2 is YFSETQ in the germline V gene. This CDR3 contains 14 residues. CDR3 loop: CASSWGQNQETQYF. As DNA, the CDR3 is TGCGCCAGCAGCTGGGGACAGAACCAAGAGACCCAGTACTTC.